Presented here are 8 T cell receptor beta chains from one specimen sequenced in a study of blood T cell repertoires in COVID-19. Assay: immunoSEQ multiplex PCR; the TCRdb copy retains only in-frame clones and omits some. Among about 110,000 clones listed, roughly 85% were seen once. What was sequenced was peripheral blood. The receptors were sampled from a human donor in a cohort sampled during active COVID-19.

Of note for this clone: The sample carries other DNA sequences with the same CDR3. The chain joins TRBV3-1 (or the pseudogene TRBV3-2) to TRBJ1-4, with TRBD1 as a possible D gene (6 bases). Between the trimmed V and J ends, which lost 0 bases and 5 bases, there was a span of 10 bases. The CDR3 has 15 residues. CDR1 is LGHDT, CDR2 YNNKEL, per germline (reference sequence). CDR3: CASSQDRTGNEKLFF. DNA for the CDR3: TGTGCCAGCAGCCAAGATCGAACAGGGAATGAAAAACTGTTTTTT.

The J gene is TRBJ2-5, the V gene TRBV11-3; the match to TRBD1 covers 8 bases. The CDR3 covers 14 residues. The trim removed 5 bases at V and 0 bases at J, leaving 2 bases unmatched. Germline assignment: CDR1 SGHNT and CDR2 YENEEA. CDR3 nucleotide sequence: TGTGCCAGCAGCCGGACAGGGTACCAAGAGACCCAGTACTTC. Amino acids: CASSRTGYQETQYF.

In its sample, this clone was seen once. This sequence joins TRBV4-3 and TRBJ2-7; 12 bases line up with TRBD2. V lost 0 bases to trimming and J lost 4 bases; unmatched junction nucleotides: 7. The germline gives CDR1 LGHNA, CDR2 YSLEER. This CDR3 is built from 17 residues. In DNA form, the CDR3 reads TGCGCCAGCAGCCAAGATCCGTGGCTAGCGGGAGGGTACGAGCAGTACTTC. Translation: CASSQDPWLAGGYEQYF.

The chain uses TRBV27 and TRBJ1-4; maybe TRBD1 (6 bases). Trimming took off 5 bases at V and 8 bases at J, with 18 bases between the two ends. Germline V gene data show CDR1 as MNHEY and CDR2 as SMNVEV (reference sequence). The CDR3 contains 15 residues. The CDR3 sequence: CASSQAYREGEKLFF. In DNA, the CDR3 is TGTGCCAGCAGTCAAGCATACAGGGAGGGCGAAAAACTGTTTTTT.

The chain employs TRBV18 and TRBJ2-5; 8 nucleotides agree with TRBD1. The J segment lost 2 bases and the V segment lost 1 base, leaving 3 bases of the junction unmatched. CDR3 length: 15 residues. Germline V gives CDR1 KGHSH, CDR2 LQKENI. CDR3 DNA sequence: TGTGCCAGCTCACCACTCCAGGGGGCGCAAGAGACCCAGTACTTC. It yields the protein CASSPLQGAQETQYF. Using reference TRBV18 and TRBJ2-5 for the parts outside the CDR3, the full variable domain is NAGVMQNPRHLVRRRGQEARLRCSPMKGHSHVYWYRQLPEEGLKFMVYLQKENIIDESGMPKERFSAEFPKEGPSILRIQQVVRGDSAAYFCASSPLQGAQETQYFGPGTRLLVL.

The chain links TRBV5-1 to TRBJ2-1; 8 nucleotides line up with TRBD2. The CDR3 consists of 16 residues. Looked up from germline, CDR1 is SGHRS and CDR2 is YFSETQ. After removal of 0 bases from V and 9 bases from J, the junction contained 11 bases not matched to a gene. DNA of the CDR3: TGCGCCAGCAGCTTGGGTCCAGCGGGAGAATATGGTGAGCAGTTCTTC. Amino acid sequence: CASSLGPAGEYGEQFF.

The rearrangement uses TRBV6-5 and TRBJ2-5; 7 positions match TRBD2. This CDR3 is 15 amino acids long. In germline, CDR1 is MNHEY, CDR2 SVGAGI. The ends lost 5 bases at V and 1 base at J; junction bases unmatched: 7. CDR3 nucleotides: TGTGCCAGCAGTCTCGGGGGGATAACCCAAGAGACCCAGTACTTC. This gives the protein CASSLGGITQETQYF.

The chain carries TRBV5-1 and TRBJ1-1; 8 bases agree with TRBD1. Germline V lookup: CDR1 SGHRS, CDR2 YFSETQ. V dropped 0 bases and J dropped 0; count of bases not matched to a gene: 4. This CDR3 is built from 16 residues. The CDR3 DNA follows: TGCGCCAGCAGCTTGGCAAACAGGGGGATGAACACTGAAGCTTTCTTT. The encoded protein is CASSLANRGMNTEAFF.